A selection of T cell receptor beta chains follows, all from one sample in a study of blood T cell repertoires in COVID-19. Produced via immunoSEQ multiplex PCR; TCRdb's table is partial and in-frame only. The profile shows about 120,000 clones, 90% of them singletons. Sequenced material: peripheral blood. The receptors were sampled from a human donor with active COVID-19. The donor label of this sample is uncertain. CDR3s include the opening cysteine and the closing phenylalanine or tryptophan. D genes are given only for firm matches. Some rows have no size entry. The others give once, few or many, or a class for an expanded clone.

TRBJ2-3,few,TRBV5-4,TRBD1,CASSRGQGADTQYF,TGTGCCAGCAGCAGAGGACAGGGGGCAGATACGCAGTATTTT
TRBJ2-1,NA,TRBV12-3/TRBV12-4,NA,CASRDSLGPEQFF,TGTGCCAGCAGAGACTCGTTAGGTCCTGAGCAGTTCTTC
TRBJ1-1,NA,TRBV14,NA,CASSQSGRNTEAFF,TGTGCCAGCAGCCAAAGCGGGAGGAACACTGAAGCTTTCTTT
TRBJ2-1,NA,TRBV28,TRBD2,CASSGRASGVRSNEQFF,TGTGCCAGCAGTGGGAGGGCTAGCGGGGTGAGATCCAATGAGCAGTTCTTC
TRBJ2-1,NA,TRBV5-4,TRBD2,CASSPGVAGGWENEQFF,TGTGCCAGCTCCCCCGGGGTAGCGGGGGGCTGGGAAAATGAGCAGTTCTTC
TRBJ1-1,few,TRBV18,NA,CASSPDSMNTEAFF,TGTGCCAGCTCACCGGACAGTATGAACACTGAAGCTTTCTTT
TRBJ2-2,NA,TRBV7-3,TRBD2,CASRDPGLADDTGELFF,TGTGCCAGCAGAGATCCGGGACTAGCGGATGACACCGGGGAGCTGTTTTTT
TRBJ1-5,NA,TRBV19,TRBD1,CASSSGRQGNNQPQHF,TGTGCCAGTAGTTCCGGACGACAGGGTAACAATCAGCCCCAGCATTTT
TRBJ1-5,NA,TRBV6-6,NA,CASSRTATEFSNQPQHF,TGTGCCAGCAGTCGAACGGCGACAGAATTTAGCAATCAGCCCCAGCATTTT
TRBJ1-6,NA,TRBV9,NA,CASSVGRDNSPLHF,TGTGCCAGCAGCGTAGGACGGGATAATTCACCCCTCCACTTT
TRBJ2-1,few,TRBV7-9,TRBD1,CASSLWTGNTYNEQFF,TGTGCCAGCAGCTTATGGACAGGGAACACCTACAATGAGCAGTTCTTC
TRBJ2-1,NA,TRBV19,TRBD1,CASSSPGQGTNEQFF,TGTGCCAGTAGTTCCCCGGGACAGGGGACGAATGAGCAGTTCTTC
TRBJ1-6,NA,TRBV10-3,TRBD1,CAISTGDNSPLHF,TGTGCCATCAGCACAGGGGACAATTCACCCCTCCACTTT
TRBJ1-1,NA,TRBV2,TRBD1,CASRTKQGVDTEAFF,TGTGCCAGCAGAACCAAACAGGGGGTAGACACTGAAGCTTTCTTT
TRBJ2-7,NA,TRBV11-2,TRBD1,CATTGTAPYEQYF,TGTGCCACTACCGGGACAGCGCCGTACGAGCAGTACTTC
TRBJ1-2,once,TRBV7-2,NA,CASSLEGQFYGYTF,TGTGCCAGCAGCTTAGAAGGACAGTTCTATGGCTACACCTTC
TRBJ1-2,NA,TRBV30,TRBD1,CAWSVGQGHGYTF,TGTGCCTGGAGCGTCGGACAGGGGCACGGCTACACCTTC
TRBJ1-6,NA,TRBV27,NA,CASQPKGWPLGPYNSPLHF,TGTGCCAGCCAACCTAAGGGGTGGCCCTTGGGGCCCTATAATTCACCCCTCCACTTT
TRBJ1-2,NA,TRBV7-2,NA,CAGSPSRQTNYGYTF,TGTGCCGGCAGCCCCTCCAGACAGACTAACTATGGCTACACCTTC
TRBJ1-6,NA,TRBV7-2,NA,CASSLFNTARTANNSPLHF,TGTGCCAGCAGCTTATTTAATACTGCTCGGACAGCCAATAATTCACCCCTCCACTTT
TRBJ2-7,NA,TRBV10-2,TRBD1,CASSDRGLSEQYF,TGCGCCAGCAGCGACAGGGGTTTGAGTGAGCAGTACTTC
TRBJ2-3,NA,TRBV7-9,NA,CASRARGGTDTQYF,TGTGCCAGCAGGGCCAGGGGTGGCACAGATACGCAGTATTTT
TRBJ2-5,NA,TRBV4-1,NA,CASSQAAQGQETQYF,TGCGCCAGCAGCCAAGCTGCACAGGGACAAGAGACCCAGTACTTC
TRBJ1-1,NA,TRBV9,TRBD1,CASSVVEGQGAFF,TGTGCCAGCAGCGTAGTGGAGGGACAGGGGGCTTTCTTT
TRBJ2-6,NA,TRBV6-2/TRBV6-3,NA,CASSVRGTGANVLTF,TGTGCCAGCAGTGTCAGGGGCACTGGGGCCAACGTCCTGACTTTC
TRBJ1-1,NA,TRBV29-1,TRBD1,CSVDPGQGLSTEAFF,TGCAGCGTTGACCCAGGACAGGGATTGAGCACTGAAGCTTTCTTT
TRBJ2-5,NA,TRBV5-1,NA,CASSLAFTWGETQYF,TGCGCCAGCAGCTTGGCCTTCACCTGGGGCGAGACCCAGTACTTC
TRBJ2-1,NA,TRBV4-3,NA,CASSPSRGFRNEQFF,TGCGCCAGCAGCCCGTCTAGGGGGTTTAGAAATGAGCAGTTCTTC
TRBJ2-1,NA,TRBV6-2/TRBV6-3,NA,CASSWGVSGEQFF,TGTGCCAGCAGTTGGGGGGTGAGTGGTGAGCAGTTCTTC
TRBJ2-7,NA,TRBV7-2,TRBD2,CASSLVRGVGSEQYF,TGTGCCAGCAGCTTAGTTCGGGGGGTGGGGTCCGAGCAGTACTTC